Listed below are T cell receptor beta chains from one sample, sequenced in a study of T-cell reconstitution after alpha-beta-depleted transplantation in children. MiXCR, run by TCRdb on the PCR reads, gives a single entry per CDR3 protein. This repertoire shows about 440,000 distinct CDR3 sequences, roughly two fifths found once; its top ten account for around a quarter. Sequences were derived from PBMCs, sampled before TCRalphabeta/CD19-depleted stem cell transplant. Receptor source: a girl aged 2 to 9 with aplastic anemia, due to receive a stem cell transplant. Both conserved end residues are part of each CDR3. A D gene is named only where the DNA matches it firmly. The size entry is marked missing in some rows and otherwise reads once, few, many or a size class.

J gene	clone size	V gene	D gene	CDR3 protein	CDR3 DNA
TRBJ2-2	-	TRBV19	TRBD1	CASSYDRDTGELFF	TGTGCCAGTAGTTACGACAGGGACACCGGGGAGCTGTTTTTT
TRBJ2-1	-	TRBV6-1	TRBD1	CATRDRELNEQFF	TGTGCCACCCGGGACAGGGAACTAAATGAGCAGTTCTTC
TRBJ2-3	-	TRBV12-5	TRBD2	CASGFPGASGRDTQYF	TGTGCTAGTGGTTTCCCCGGGGCTAGCGGGAGAGATACGCAGTATTTT
TRBJ1-6	-	TRBV6-2/TRBV6-3	-	CASSYGGGGSPLHF	TGTGCCAGCAGTTACGGAGGAGGTGGTTCACCCCTCCACTTT
TRBJ2-5	-	TRBV3-1	-	CASSQVAPRETQYF	TGTGCCAGCAGCCAAGTGGCCCCTAGAGAGACCCAGTACTTC
TRBJ2-7	-	TRBV20-1	-	CSARWLTYEQYF	TGCAGTGCTAGGTGGCTTACCTACGAGCAGTACTTC
TRBJ2-2	many	TRBV6-1	TRBD2	CASSGLAGGKTGELFF	TGTGCCAGCAGTGGCTTAGCGGGAGGAAAAACCGGGGAGCTGTTTTTT
TRBJ1-2	many	TRBV5-5	-	CASGLQGGYGYTF	TGTGCCAGCGGGCTCCAGGGAGGCTATGGCTACACCTTC
TRBJ1-1	many	TRBV6-5	-	CASRFALNTEAFF	TGTGCCAGCCGATTTGCACTGAACACTGAAGCTTTCTTT
TRBJ1-1	-	TRBV5-1	-	CASSLDGGNEAFF	TGCGCCAGCAGCCTGGACGGGGGAAATGAAGCTTTCTTT
TRBJ2-7	-	TRBV6-6	-	CASRNGTKYF	TGTGCCAGCCGAAACGGGACAAAGTACTTC
TRBJ1-6	-	TRBV4-2	TRBD1	CASSDRDSPLPF	TGTGCCAGCAGTGACAGGGATTCACCCCTCCCCTTT
TRBJ2-5	-	TRBV30	-	CAWMGAVQETQYF	TGTGCCTGGATGGGGGCCGTCCAAGAGACCCAGTACTTC
TRBJ2-5	-	TRBV20-1	-	CSARDADRIQETQYF	TGCAGTGCTAGAGATGCGGACAGAATCCAAGAGACCCAGTACTTC
TRBJ2-5	-	TRBV11-2	TRBD2	CASGTSGRVQETQYF	TGTGCCAGCGGAACTAGCGGGAGGGTCCAAGAGACCCAGTACTTC
TRBJ2-5	-	TRBV18	-	CASSRGRLQETQYF	TGTGCCAGCTCACGTGGACGTCTGCAAGAGACCCAGTACTTC
TRBJ2-7	many	TRBV15	-	CATSRLDRGFISSYEQYF	TGTGCCACCAGCAGGTTGGACCGGGGGTTCATATCCTCCTACGAGCAGTACTTC
TRBJ2-5	-	TRBV6-1	TRBD1	CAIRRGTGRETQYF	TGTGCCATCAGGAGGGGGACAGGGAGGGAGACCCAGTACTTC
TRBJ2-2	few	TRBV5-6	-	CASSLAAIGELFF	TGTGCCAGCAGCTTGGCAGCTATCGGGGAGCTGTTTTTT
TRBJ2-3	-	TRBV10-3	-	CAISGGARTTRTDTQYF	TGTGCCATCAGTGGGGGGGCCCGAACCACCAGGACAGATACGCAGTATTTT
TRBJ2-1	many	TRBV20-1	-	CSASTIGTLLDNEQFF	TGCAGTGCGTCTACAATAGGGACCCTCCTGGACAATGAGCAGTTCTTC
TRBJ2-7	few	TRBV6-5	-	CASRDPPYEQYF	TGTGCCAGCCGGGACCCTCCCTACGAGCAGTACTTC
TRBJ2-7	many	TRBV5-6	-	CASSLGHPGGAYEQYF	TGTGCCAGCAGCTTGGGTCACCCCGGAGGAGCCTACGAGCAGTACTTC
TRBJ2-7	-	TRBV12-3/TRBV12-4	-	CASTPHGGPTPNEQYF	TGTGCCAGCACCCCCCATGGAGGGCCCACCCCCAACGAGCAGTACTTC
TRBJ2-7	-	TRBV20-1	-	CSAREGNYEQYF	TGCAGTGCTCGCGAAGGGAACTACGAGCAGTACTTC
TRBJ2-7	-	TRBV4-3	-	CASSQGRGRVREQYF	TGCGCCAGCAGCCAGGGACGGGGAAGGGTACGGGAGCAGTACTTC
TRBJ2-2	once	TRBV7-2	TRBD2	CASSQTSGGYTGELFF	TGTGCCAGCAGCCAGACTAGCGGAGGATACACCGGGGAGCTGTTTTTT
TRBJ2-2	-	TRBV6-4	-	CASSGENTGELFF	TGTGCCAGCAGTGGAGAAAACACCGGGGAGCTGTTTTTT
TRBJ1-1	-	TRBV29-1	TRBD1	CSVGDRDVSRTEAFF	TGCAGCGTTGGGGACAGGGATGTGAGTAGGACTGAAGCTTTCTTT
TRBJ1-2	-	TRBV30	TRBD1	CAWSGPGTGDHYGYTF	TGTGCCTGGAGTGGGCCCGGGACAGGGGATCACTATGGCTACACCTTC
TRBJ2-3	many	TRBV9	TRBD2	CASSVLAGVDTQYF	TGTGCCAGCAGCGTACTAGCGGGAGTAGATACGCAGTATTTT
TRBJ2-3	-	TRBV7-2	-	CASSSRGRTGVDTQYF	TGTGCCAGCAGCTCCCGCGGGAGAACAGGGGTAGATACGCAGTATTTT
TRBJ2-2	many	TRBV9	-	CASSGGQWDTGELFF	TGTGCCAGCAGCGGAGGACAGTGGGACACCGGGGAGCTGTTTTTT
TRBJ2-3	few	TRBV20-1	-	CSGWSPRPDTQYF	TGCAGTGGGTGGAGCCCACGGCCAGATACGCAGTATTTT
TRBJ1-5	-	TRBV3-1	-	CASSRGGQGQPQHF	TGTGCCAGCAGCCGAGGGGGGCAAGGTCAGCCCCAGCATTTT
TRBJ2-3	many	TRBV10-3	TRBD2	CAIRGGINSARPDTQYF	TGTGCCATCAGGGGGGGGATAAATAGCGCGAGACCAGATACGCAGTATTTT
TRBJ1-1	-	TRBV28	-	CASSPGQLLNTEAFF	TGTGCCAGCAGCCCTGGACAGCTTTTGAACACTGAAGCTTTCTTT
TRBJ1-4	once	TRBV6-1	TRBD1	CASSELQGAQKLFF	TGTGCCAGCAGTGAATTACAGGGGGCGCAGAAACTGTTTTTT
TRBJ2-1	few	TRBV2	-	CASLGGVSYNEQFF	TGTGCCAGCCTGGGCGGTGTGTCCTACAATGAGCAGTTCTTC
TRBJ2-7	-	TRBV30	-	CAWSVNDLSGSEQYF	TGTGCCTGGAGTGTAAACGACCTTTCTGGCTCCGAGCAGTACTTC
TRBJ2-3	-	TRBV10-2	-	CASSLVGQQDTPYF	TGCGCCAGCAGCCTCGTGGGCCAGCAAGATACGCCGTATTTT
TRBJ2-3	-	TRBV6-5	-	CASSYGAGWTDTQYF	TGTGCCAGCAGTTACGGGGCGGGATGGACGGATACGCAGTATTTT